This TCR beta chain was identified during a study of T cells after yellow fever vaccination. This clonotype has only a few counts. MiXCR, applied by TCRdb to the 5' RACE reads, yields one record per CDR3 protein. The sample carries more than 120,000 distinct CDR3 sequences, 7.7% recorded once. Trimming left V 0 bases short and J 3 bases short, with 12 bases between. This CDR3 has 15 residues. CDR1 GTSNPN and CDR2 SVGIG come from the germline V gene (reference sequence). The TCR comes from a man aged 25 to 40 who received the YFV17D yellow fever vaccine. Sequencing was performed on CD4+ T cells sorted from PBMCs, taken 5 days after the yellow fever booster vaccination. This chain links TRBV30 with TRBJ2-1, with a possible D match to TRBD1 (5 bases). Here the CDR3 reads CAWSVQQGFYNEQFF. CDR3 DNA: TGTGCCTGGAGTGTACAGCAGGGTTTCTACAATGAGCAGTTCTTC.